These 27 T cell receptor beta chains share one sample of origin, sequenced in a study of spatial heterogeneity in lung cancer (dated by TCRdb to about 2019). General study outcomes and caveats: The number of expanded intratumoral alpha and beta TCRs correlated with the tumor nonsynonymous mutation count.

According to the study, the label for this sample's time point signals: sample taken at primary tumor resection. No antigen is known for these receptors. Library method: 5' RACE. The data were produced on a NextSeq 500. TCRdb trimmed the raw reads at Q25, called clones with MiXCR and kept productive beta chains. Rows merge per CDR3 protein into single entries with the most common DNA and genes. The sample table contains thousands of distinct CDR3 sequences; only one count was recorded for approximately 7.2% of them. The top ten hold roughly 20% of the sample. Sample: lung tumor tissue, taken at surgery. The receptors were sampled from a male donor with early-stage non-small cell lung cancer.

This clonotype was recorded many times. A library made for alpha chains picked up this beta chain off target, so its size means little. V usage is TRBV24-1 and J usage is TRBJ1-1, with D uncertain. Per the germline V gene, CDR1 is KGHDR and CDR2 is SFDVKD. Deletions cut 0 bases from V and 5 bases from J, with 6 bases between. The CDR3 length is 13 residues. CDR3 residues: CATSDLEGTEAFF. In nucleotides, the CDR3 is TGTGCCACCAGTGATTTGGAGGGAACTGAAGCTTTCTTT.

At least ten counts were recorded for this clonotype. Since the library was made to target alpha chains, this beta chain is a stray read and its abundance is not meaningful. The chain links TRBV27 to TRBJ2-7; D perhaps matches TRBD2 (7 bases). The CDR3 runs 14 residues. V gave up 7 bases and J gave up 6 bases, with 19 bases separating them. The germline V gene encodes CDR1 MNHEY and CDR2 SMNVEV (reference sequence). As DNA, the CDR3 is TGTGCCAGCACACAAGGGGGGGCCGACCGCGAGCAGTACTTC. It is translated as CASTQGGADREQYF.

This clonotype is labeled medium-sized. Since it is a stray read in a library aimed at alpha chains, this beta chain has a size that is not meaningful. The CDR3, as DNA: TGTGCCAGCTCCCCGAAAGCGAACGGGGCGAACACTGAAGCTTTCTTT. The encoded protein is CASSPKANGANTEAFF. The chain employs TRBV18 and TRBJ1-1; maybe TRBD1 (5 bases). V lost 6 bases and J lost 1, with 18 bases in between. The CDR3 is 16 amino acids. The V gene's germline CDR1 is KGHSH and CDR2 LQKENI. The variable domain in full, with the rest retrieved from reference TRBV18 and TRBJ1-1, is NAGVMQNPRHLVRRRGQEARLRCSPMKGHSHVYWYRQLPEEGLKFMVYLQKENIIDESGMPKERFSAEFPKEGPSILRIQQVVRGDSAAYFCASSPKANGANTEAFFGQGTRLTVV.

This clonotype is medium-sized within its sample. With the library built for alpha chains, this beta chain is off target and its frequency is not meaningful. J is TRBJ2-2 and V is TRBV7-9; no definite D call. Trimming left V 1 base short and J 1 base short, with 7 bases between. CDR1 and CDR2 (germline): SEHNR, FQNEAQ (reference sequence). The CDR3 spans 15 residues. The CDR3 coding sequence is TGTGCCAGCAGCTTAGTGTCAGGGAACACCGGGGAGCTGTTTTTT. Translated, it gives CASSLVSGNTGELFF. Together with reference TRBV7-9 and TRBJ2-2, the CDR3 gives the full variable domain: DTGVSQNPRHKITKRGQNVTFRCDPISEHNRLYWYRQTLGQGPEFLTYFQNEAQLEKSRLLSDRFSAERPKGSFSTLEIQRTEQGDSAMYLCASSLVSGNTGELFFGEGSRLTVL.

This clonotype was found many times. This beta chain is off target for a library built for alpha chains, so its abundance means little. The rearrangement uses TRBV7-2 and TRBJ2-3, with 10 bases aligning to TRBD2. The trim removed 5 bases at V and 7 bases at J, leaving 9 bases unmatched. The germline V gene has CDR1 SGHTA and CDR2 FQGNSA. The CDR3 loop spans 15 amino acids. In nucleotides, the CDR3 is TGTGCCAGCAGCGTAGGAGCGGGGGGGCCTTATACGCAGTATTTT. Its protein is CASSVGAGGPYTQYF.

This clonotype has only a few counts. The library was built for alpha chains, so this beta chain is an off-target read and its size means little. The chain links TRBV7-2 to TRBJ2-2, with 12 bases lining up with TRBD2. The CDR3 has 16 residues. The germline V gene has CDR1 SGHTA and CDR2 FQGNSA. V lost 3 bases and J lost 6; bases outside the gene matches: 5. For the CDR3, the DNA is TGTGCCAGCAGCTTGGGGACTAGCGGGCCGGCCGGGGAGCTGTTTTTT. This translates into CASSLGTSGPAGELFF.

This clonotype counts as medium-sized. The size of this beta chain means little, since it is a stray read in a library made for alpha chains. The chain carries TRBV7-2 and TRBJ1-2, with 12 bases lining up with TRBD1. J gave up 8 bases and V 0 bases, and 10 bases lay outside the gene matches. The CDR3 has 17 amino acids. Germline V gives CDR1 SGHTA, CDR2 FQGNSA. The CDR3 DNA sequence: TGTGCCAGCAGCTTAGCGGCCCAGGGACAGGGGGCTAAAGGCTACACCTTC. Its protein product is CASSLAAQGQGAKGYTF.

In its sample, this clonotype ranks as medium-sized. Little can be read into the size of this beta chain, an off-target read in a library designed for alpha chains. The CDR3 coding sequence is TGTGCCAGCAGGGGAGGCTCTGGCGGGCAGCCCCAGCATTTT. Translated, it gives CASRGGSGGQPQHF. The gene calls are TRBV2 and TRBJ1-5, with D uncertain. Germline lookup yields CDR1 SNHLY and CDR2 FYNNEI. Trimming removed 6 bases from V and 7 bases from J, with 16 bases in between. This CDR3 is 14 amino acids long.

This clonotype is medium-sized. With the library built for alpha chains, this beta chain is off target and its frequency is not meaningful. This chain connects TRBV4-3 to TRBJ2-3, with D uncertain. Trimming removed 0 bases from V and 5 bases from J, with 12 bases in between. The CDR3 length is 15 residues. Germline V gene sequence: CDR1 LGHNA, CDR2 YSLEER. CDR3 residues: CASSQDPRPEDTQYF. Written as DNA, the CDR3 is TGCGCCAGCAGCCAAGATCCCAGACCAGAAGATACGCAGTATTTT.

This clonotype was seen a few times. This beta chain represents an off-target read in a library built for alpha chains; its size is of limited meaning. The rearrangement links TRBV15 to TRBJ1-1; no reliable D call. The CDR3 is 15 residues long. The V gene's germline CDR1 is LNHNV and CDR2 YYDKDF (reference sequence). V was clipped by 0 bases and J by 4 bases, with 12 bases between them. For the CDR3, the DNA is TGTGCCACCAGCAGAGATCTGCACAGCGTCACTGAAGCTTTCTTT. Translating it yields CATSRDLHSVTEAFF.

Ten or more counts support this clonotype. Since it is a stray read in a library aimed at alpha chains, this beta chain has a size that is not meaningful. The gene calls are TRBV7-8 and TRBJ1-5; 7 nucleotides match TRBD1. V lost 5 bases, J lost 0 bases, and 13 bases stayed unmatched. The CDR3 has 18 residues. Per the germline V gene, CDR1 is SGHVS and CDR2 is FQNEAQ. CDR3 in amino acids: CASSRLTGARYSNQPQHF. The CDR3 region has the DNA TGTGCCAGCAGCCGTCTTACAGGGGCGAGGTATAGCAATCAGCCCCAGCATTTT.

The table lists this clonotype with many counts. This beta chain is a stray sequence in a library constructed for alpha chains; its clone size is not meaningful. The rearrangement links TRBV12-3 or TRBV12-4 to TRBJ2-3; TRBD2 matches at 10 bases. V shed 4 bases and J 4 bases; nucleotides not matched to a gene: 5. This CDR3 contains 15 residues. The CDR3, as DNA: TGTGCCAGCAGTTCCAGTAGCGGGGGGTCAGATACGCAGTATTTT. Translating it yields CASSSSSGGSDTQYF.

This clonotype is termed medium-sized (0.01 to 0.1%). Being off target in a library aimed at alpha chains, this beta chain has a size of little meaning. The rearrangement links TRBV5-1 to TRBJ2-1; 9 bases line up with TRBD1. The CDR3 spans 14 residues. The J segment lost 9 bases and the V segment lost 0 bases, leaving 4 bases of the junction unmatched. Looked up from germline, CDR1 is SGHRS and CDR2 is YFSETQ. The CDR3 region is CASSLGDREGEQFF. DNA for the CDR3: TGCGCCAGCAGCTTGGGGGACAGGGAAGGTGAGCAGTTCTTC. The entire variable domain, with the rest obtained from reference TRBV5-1 and TRBJ2-1, is as follows: KAGVTQTPRYLIKTRGQQVTLSCSPISGHRSVSWYQQTPGQGLQFLFEYFSETQRNKGNFPGRFSGRQFSNSRSEMNVSTLELGDSALYLCASSLGDREGEQFFGPGTRLTVL.

There are a few counts of this clonotype. Within a library made for alpha chains, this beta chain is off target, and its count is uninformative. This sequence joins TRBV28 and TRBJ1-2; 12 bases align to TRBD1. There are 18 residues in the CDR3. V was pared by 5 bases and J by 4 bases, with 14 bases of the junction left unmatched. Looked up from germline, CDR1 is MDHEN and CDR2 is SYDVKM. CDR3 sequence (DNA): TGTGCCAGCAGTGGATCCGGGACAGGGGGCGTACTGGGCTATGGCTACACCTTC. Translated: CASSGSGTGGVLGYGYTF.

This clonotype is deemed medium-sized. Within a library made for alpha chains, this beta chain is off target, and its count is uninformative. CDR3 sequence (DNA): TGTGCCAGTAAGCTAGGACTAGTCAGCACAGATACGCAGTATTTT. Amino acids: CASKLGLVSTDTQYF. The chain employs TRBV19 and TRBJ2-3; TRBD2 matches 7 bases. The V and J ends lost 7 bases and 0 bases, in that order; junction bases with no gene match: 7. The CDR3 runs to 15 residues. Germline loops: CDR1 LNHDA, CDR2 SQIVND (reference sequence).

The table lists this clonotype with many counts. Being off target in a library aimed at alpha chains, this beta chain has a size of little meaning. The rearrangement uses TRBV27 and TRBJ2-4; D might be TRBD1 or TRBD2, each matching 6 bases. CDR1 and CDR2 (germline): MNHEY, SMNVEV (reference sequence). This CDR3 comprises 15 residues. Trimming took off 6 bases at V and 0 bases at J, with 12 bases between the two ends. The CDR3 sequence: CASSSWGAAKNIQYF. CDR3 bases: TGTGCCAGCAGCTCCTGGGGGGCAGCCAAAAACATTCAGTACTTC.

Many counts were recorded for this clonotype. Within a library made for alpha chains, this beta chain is off target, and its count is uninformative. The chain couples TRBV20-1 to TRBJ2-2; 13 nucleotides line up with TRBD2. Looked up from germline, CDR1 is DFQATT and CDR2 is SNEGSKA (reference sequence). This CDR3 has 21 amino acids. V lost 0 bases and J lost 0; bases outside the gene matches: 13. The CDR3 sequence is CSARDRRLAGGLTPNTGELFF. As DNA, the CDR3 is TGCAGTGCTAGAGATCGGCGACTAGCGGGAGGCCTAACACCGAACACCGGGGAGCTGTTTTTT.

This clonotype has more than one count but fewer than ten. This beta chain was picked up by a library intended for alpha chains and is off target, so its count carries little meaning. The chain is built from TRBV12-3 or TRBV12-4 and TRBJ2-7; TRBD1 is a possible D gene (5 bases). V was shortened by 3 bases and J by 2 bases, with 11 bases between the two germline ends. The length of the CDR3 is 14 residues. CDR3 in amino acids: CASSFSDKAYEQYF. CDR3 nucleotide sequence: TGTGCCAGCAGTTTTTCGGACAAAGCCTACGAGCAGTACTTC.

This clonotype was picked up many times. A library prepared for alpha chains yielded this beta chain as an off-target read; its size is of little meaning. This chain uses TRBV7-9 with TRBJ1-5, with D unresolved. Trimming cost V 5 bases and J 4 bases, with 12 bases left between them. Germline V lookup: CDR1 SEHNR, CDR2 FQNEAQ (reference sequence). This CDR3 has 14 residues. The CDR3 region has the DNA TGTGCCAGCAGCATAAGTAGTGGAAATCAGCCCCAGCATTTT. Encoded protein: CASSISSGNQPQHF.

There are many counts of this clonotype. The library was built for alpha chains, so this beta chain is an off-target read and its size means little. V usage is TRBV5-1 and J usage is TRBJ2-7; the match to TRBD2 covers 9 bases. This CDR3 comprises 14 residues. From germline, CDR1 is SGHRS and CDR2 YFSETQ. The V segment lost 2 bases and the J segment 7 bases; nucleotides outside the gene matches: 7. The CDR3 region is CASSFLAGSGEQYV. CDR3 DNA: TGCGCCAGCAGCTTTCTAGCGGGATCGGGGGAGCAGTACGTC.

With respect to this clonotype: A library prepared for alpha chains yielded this beta chain as an off-target read; its size is of little meaning. The chain couples TRBV20-1 to TRBJ2-1, with 7 bases identical to TRBD1. This CDR3 has 15 amino acids. In germline, CDR1 is DFQATT, CDR2 SNEGSKA (reference sequence). Trimming removed 6 bases from V and 0 bases from J; junction bases left unmatched: 8. The CDR3: CSAKPGTDSYNEQFF. Written as DNA, the CDR3 is TGCAGTGCCAAGCCCGGGACAGACTCCTACAATGAGCAGTTCTTC.

By its share, this clonotype is medium-sized. The library was built for alpha chains, so this beta chain is an off-target read and its size means little. The chain is built from TRBV20-1 and TRBJ2-3; D is perhaps TRBD1 or TRBD2 (6 bases each). Germline V gene sequence: CDR1 DFQATT, CDR2 SNEGSKA (reference sequence). The CDR3 spans 16 residues. Trimming left V 0 bases short and J 3 bases short, with 16 bases between. The CDR3 DNA reads TGCAGTGCTAGAGATCCCCTACAGGGAGGTACAGATACGCAGTATTTT. It yields the protein CSARDPLQGGTDTQYF.

To note about this clonotype: The size of this beta chain means little, since it is a stray read in a library made for alpha chains. The chain combines TRBV5-4 with TRBJ2-1; 10 bases are a match to TRBD2. Losses at the gene ends were 0 bases for V and 6 bases for J; bases not matched to a gene: 3. CDR1 is SGHNT and CDR2 is YYREEE in the germline V gene (reference sequence). This CDR3 region has 15 residues. The CDR3 spells CASSLDSGRFNEQFF. In nucleotides, the CDR3 is TGTGCCAGCAGCTTGGATAGCGGGAGGTTCAATGAGCAGTTCTTC.

This clonotype was seen many times. Little can be read into the size of this beta chain, an off-target read in a library designed for alpha chains. V is TRBV15 and J is TRBJ2-3; tentatively, D is TRBD2 (5 bases). CDR3 size: 16 residues. The germline V gene encodes CDR1 LNHNV and CDR2 YYDKDF (reference sequence). V was pared by 0 bases and J by 0 bases, with 10 bases between. The CDR3 DNA reads as TGTGCCACCAGCAGAGATCAAGCGGCTAGCACAGATACGCAGTATTTT. This encodes CATSRDQAASTDTQYF.

Relative to its sample, this clonotype is medium-sized (0.01 to 0.1%). This beta chain is off target for a library built for alpha chains, so its abundance means little. The gene calls are TRBV5-1 and TRBJ2-5; D not resolved. Germline V gives CDR1 SGHRS, CDR2 YFSETQ. CDR3 size: 15 residues. V lost 0 bases to trimming and J lost 5 bases, with 14 bases between them. CDR3 amino acids: CASSLELGYRETQYF. CDR3 nucleotide sequence: TGCGCCAGCAGCTTGGAGTTGGGCTACCGGGAGACCCAGTACTTC.

By share of the sample, this clonotype is medium-sized. Little can be read into the size of this beta chain, an off-target read in a library designed for alpha chains. This chain uses TRBV5-8 with TRBJ2-1, with D maybe TRBD2 (5 bases). This CDR3 is built from 13 residues. CDR1 and CDR2 from the germline V gene are SGHTS and YDEGEE. The V and J ends lost 10 bases and 2 bases respectively, with 13 bases between them. The CDR3 coding sequence is TGTGCCCGGGGAAAGCCCGCCTACAATGAGCAGTTCTTC. Residues: CARGKPAYNEQFF.

This clonotype was recorded many times. The library was built for alpha chains, so this beta chain is an off-target read and its size means little. The chain recombines TRBV6-5 with TRBJ1-2, with TRBD1 as a possible D gene (5 bases). This CDR3 region has 16 residues. The V and J ends lost 2 bases and 4 bases respectively, with 17 bases between them. Germline-derived CDR1 and CDR2 are MNHEY and SVGAGI. The CDR3 region has the DNA TGTGCCAGCAGTTACGGTCAGGGCCTCTGGGGCTATGGCTACACCTTC. Translated, it gives CASSYGQGLWGYGYTF.